Listed below are T cell receptor beta chains from one sample, sequenced in a study of blood T cell repertoires in COVID-19. Sequencing used immunoSEQ multiplex PCR; TCRdb keeps in-frame clones, though not all of them. The table has around 460,000 clones, roughly 90% seen once. Sequencing was performed on peripheral blood. These TCRs come from a man between 18 and 35 years old with COVID-19, enrolled during active disease. The CDR3 runs from the conserved cysteine through the conserved F or W. A D gene is named only where the DNA matches it firmly. For some rows the clone size is stated as once, few or many, or as a class when expanded; others skip it.

D	size	V	J	CDR3	DNA
.	.	TRBV5-1	TRBJ2-1	CASSRDPGEGINEQFF	TGCGCCAGCAGCAGAGACCCGGGAGAGGGAATCAATGAGCAGTTCTTC
.	once	TRBV15	TRBJ1-6	CATSRDNWQGVHSPLHF	TGTGCCACCAGCAGAGATAATTGGCAGGGTGTCCATTCACCCCTCCACTTT
.	.	TRBV6-2/TRBV6-3	TRBJ1-3	CASSYPGTASGNTIYF	TGTGCCAGCAGTTACCCCGGGACTGCCTCTGGAAACACCATATATTTT
TRBD2	.	TRBV3-1/TRBV3-2	TRBJ2-7	CASSQGLATAYEQYF	TGTGCCAGCAGCCAAGGACTAGCCACCGCCTACGAGCAGTACTTC
TRBD2	.	TRBV11-3	TRBJ2-3	CASSYRLAGVSRTDTQYF	TGTGCCAGCAGCTACAGACTAGCGGGTGTGTCTCGCACAGATACGCAGTATTTT
.	.	TRBV6-1	TRBJ1-5	CASSEGGYSNQPQHF	TGTGCCAGCAGTGAGGGGGGGTATAGCAATCAGCCCCAGCATTTT
TRBD2	.	TRBV9	TRBJ2-2	CASSVLAGGSNTGELFF	TGTGCCAGCAGCGTATTAGCGGGAGGTTCGAACACCGGGGAGCTGTTTTTT
TRBD2	.	TRBV2	TRBJ2-5	CASRTLAGGPWETQYF	TGTGCCAGCAGGACACTAGCGGGGGGGCCCTGGGAGACCCAGTACTTC
.	.	TRBV6-5	TRBJ1-2	CASSYDSGTVGYGYTF	TGTGCCAGCAGTTATGATTCGGGAACAGTGGGGTATGGCTACACCTTC
.	.	TRBV15	TRBJ2-3	CATSSSRTASTDTQYF	TGTGCCACCAGCTCCTCCAGAACCGCTAGCACAGATACGCAGTATTTT
TRBD2	.	TRBV5-1	TRBJ2-2	CASSSGLAGDLNTGELFF	TGCGCCAGCAGCTCCGGACTAGCGGGGGACCTGAACACCGGGGAGCTGTTTTTT
.	.	TRBV11-2	TRBJ2-4	CASSLVSTGYIQYF	TGTGCCAGCAGCTTGGTATCGACTGGATACATTCAGTACTTC
TRBD2	.	TRBV19	TRBJ2-4	CASSRGLAENIQYF	TGTGCCAGTAGTAGGGGTCTAGCGGAAAACATTCAGTACTTC
.	once	TRBV27	TRBJ2-7	CASSPGYEQYF	TGTGCCAGCAGTCCGGGCTACGAGCAGTACTTC
.	.	TRBV4-1	TRBJ2-6	CASSQDWDNSGANVLTF	TGCGCCAGCAGCCAAGATTGGGACAACTCTGGGGCCAACGTCCTGACTTTC
.	.	TRBV30	TRBJ1-4	CAWSRRSYNEKLFF	TGTGCCTGGAGTCGCAGGTCCTACAATGAAAAACTGTTTTTT
.	.	TRBV6-5	TRBJ1-1	CASSRTDRSEAFF	TGTGCCAGCAGCCGAACTGACAGGTCTGAAGCTTTCTTT
TRBD1	.	TRBV27	TRBJ1-4	CASSVQGGEKLFF	TGTGCCAGCAGTGTACAGGGGGGTGAAAAACTGTTTTTT
TRBD1	.	TRBV7-9	TRBJ2-1	CASSLWTRGLSYNEQFF	TGTGCCAGCAGCTTATGGACCAGGGGGCTTTCCTACAATGAGCAGTTCTTC
TRBD1	.	TRBV19	TRBJ1-5	CASNLGTGGNQPQHF	TGTGCCAGTAATCTAGGGACAGGGGGGAATCAGCCCCAGCATTTT
.	.	TRBV5-4	TRBJ1-1	CASSYNRGGTEAFF	TGTGCCAGCAGCTACAATCGGGGAGGGACTGAAGCTTTCTTT
.	.	TRBV6-6	TRBJ1-1	CASSYRGRNTEAFF	TGTGCCAGCAGTTATAGGGGGAGGAACACTGAAGCTTTCTTT
.	.	TRBV6-5	TRBJ2-5	CASSDSAGLAGTQYF	TGTGCCAGCAGTGACTCAGCGGGTCTGGCGGGGACCCAGTACTTC
.	.	TRBV5-1	TRBJ1-2	CASSLGVNGDGYTF	TGCGCCAGCAGCTTGGGGGTGAACGGGGATGGCTACACCTTC
.	.	TRBV25-1	TRBJ2-7	CASSEYRGGGVTYEQYF	TGTGCCAGCAGTGAATATAGAGGCGGGGGCGTAACCTACGAGCAGTACTTC
TRBD2	once	TRBV5-6	TRBJ2-3	CASSSGLEVDTQYF	TGTGCCAGCAGCTCCGGACTAGAGGTGGATACGCAGTATTTT
.	.	TRBV7-9	TRBJ2-2	CASSLEGARPGELFF	TGTGCCAGCAGCTTAGAAGGGGCGCGTCCCGGGGAGCTGTTTTTT
TRBD2	.	TRBV7-8	TRBJ2-3	CASSLVAGEGADTQYF	TGTGCCAGCAGCTTGGTAGCGGGAGAGGGAGCAGATACGCAGTATTTT
.	.	TRBV9	TRBJ2-7	CASSVGGSSYEQYF	TGTGCCAGCAGCGTAGGCGGATCCTCCTACGAGCAGTACTTC
TRBD2	.	TRBV5-8	TRBJ2-2	CASRLAGGNTGELFF	TGTGCCAGCAGGCTAGCGGGGGGGAACACCGGGGAGCTGTTTTTT
TRBD2	.	TRBV24-1	TRBJ2-7	CATSDWTSNEQYF	TGTGCCACCAGTGATTGGACTAGTAACGAGCAGTACTTC
TRBD1	.	TRBV9	TRBJ1-1	CASSVSGGSSREAFF	TGTGCCAGCAGCGTGTCAGGGGGCTCTTCCAGGGAAGCTTTCTTT
TRBD1	.	TRBV18	TRBJ1-1	CASSPKTGPVNTEAFF	TGTGCCAGCTCACCAAAGACAGGGCCCGTGAACACTGAAGCTTTCTTT
TRBD2	.	TRBV7-8	TRBJ2-3	CASSREAGGLDDTQYF	TGTGCCAGCAGCCGAGAAGCGGGGGGATTAGACGATACGCAGTATTTT
.	.	TRBV6-5	TRBJ2-7	CASRAGLVGEQYF	TGTGCCAGCCGGGCGGGGCTGGTGGGGGAGCAGTACTTC
.	.	TRBV20-1	TRBJ1-2	CSASFQGPVANYGYTF	TGCAGTGCTAGTTTCCAGGGGCCAGTAGCTAACTATGGCTACACCTTC
TRBD1	.	TRBV12-3/TRBV12-4	TRBJ2-1	CASGTGVYNEQFF	TGTGCCAGCGGGACAGGGGTATACAATGAGCAGTTCTTC
TRBD2	.	TRBV5-6	TRBJ2-7	CASSPLIAGRMGSSYEQYF	TGTGCCAGCAGCCCTCTTATAGCGGGGAGAATGGGGAGCTCCTACGAGCAGTACTTC
.	.	TRBV13	TRBJ2-2	CASSASSVRVAGELFF	TGTGCCAGCAGCGCGTCGTCGGTGCGGGTGGCCGGGGAGCTGTTTTTT
.	.	TRBV2	TRBJ1-2	CASSEAGQWGGYTF	TGTGCCAGCAGTGAAGCCGGACAGTGGGGAGGCTACACCTTC